What follows are 13 T cell receptor beta chains derived from one specimen sequenced in a study of shared clonotypes between healthy human individuals. The protocol was immunoSEQ multiplex PCR, while the TCRdb copy is restricted to in-frame clones and leaves out a portion. The table shows a few million clones, with 90% to 97% occurring only once. The sequencing sample was made of naive CD4+ T cells sorted from blood. Subset indicated: CD45RA+ positively selected. The receptor set was obtained from a man younger than 35 in good health.

This clone was seen once. V is TRBV27 and J is TRBJ2-7; TRBD2 aligns across 10 bases. V dropped 5 bases and J dropped 0; count of bases not matched to a gene: 7. The CDR3 runs 16 residues. Germline CDR1 reads MNHEY; CDR2 reads SMNVEV (reference sequence). The chain's CDR3 is CASSTRLAGDSYEQYF. In DNA, the CDR3 is TGTGCCAGCAGTACACGACTAGCGGGCGACTCCTACGAGCAGTACTTC.

The gene calls are TRBV7-2 and TRBJ1-4; a weak D match, TRBD1 (5 bases). The CDR3 sequence is 18 residues long. V was clipped by 5 bases and J by 0 bases, with 19 bases between them. The germline V gene encodes CDR1 SGHTA and CDR2 FQGNSA. In DNA, the CDR3 is TGTGCCAGCAGCCACCCCGGCGGCAGGGTTGCAACTAATGAAAAACTGTTTTTT. It translates to CASSHPGGRVATNEKLFF.

The chain combines TRBV5-1 with TRBJ2-1; perhaps TRBD1 as D (5 bases). Germline CDR1 reads SGHRS; CDR2 reads YFSETQ. The length of the CDR3 is 13 residues. The germline V and J ends were trimmed by 0 bases and 10 bases, with 11 bases remaining between them. The CDR3 bases are TGCGCCAGCAGCTTGGCGTTGGACACCGAGCAGTTCTTC. Its protein product is CASSLALDTEQFF. Drawing the rest from reference TRBV5-1 and TRBJ2-1, the complete variable domain is KAGVTQTPRYLIKTRGQQVTLSCSPISGHRSVSWYQQTPGQGLQFLFEYFSETQRNKGNFPGRFSGRQFSNSRSEMNVSTLELGDSALYLCASSLALDTEQFFGPGTRLTVL.

The V and J genes are TRBV5-6 and TRBJ1-5; D gene ambiguous. Germline CDR1 and CDR2: SGHDT and YYEEEE. Trimming pared 0 bases from V and 2 bases from J, leaving 12 bases between. The CDR3 length is 16 residues. CDR3 bases: TGTGCCAGCAGCTTGGGACCTCCTAGGGGCAATCAGCCCCAGCATTTT. Translating it yields CASSLGPPRGNQPQHF.

The chain is built from TRBV28 and TRBJ2-3; the D is unclear. CDR1 and CDR2 (germline): MDHEN, SYDVKM. The CDR3 has 11 amino acids. Trimming pared 5 bases from V and 7 bases from J, leaving 7 bases between. The CDR3 DNA reads TGTGCCAGCAGTGGTAGAAATACGCAGTATTTT. Translated, it gives CASSGRNTQYF. Supplemented by reference TRBV28 and TRBJ2-3, the full variable domain reads DVKVTQSSRYLVKRTGEKVFLECVQDMDHENMFWYRQDPGLGLRLIYFSYDVKMKEKGDIPEGYSVSREKKERFSLILESASTNQTSMYLCASSGRNTQYFGPGTRLTVL.

The V gene is TRBV11-2, the J gene TRBJ2-1; 14 nucleotides agree with TRBD2. V dropped 6 bases and J dropped 9; count of bases not matched to a gene: 4. The CDR3 consists of 14 residues. CDR1 and CDR2 (germline): SGHAT, FQNNGV. The CDR3 coding sequence is TGTGCCAGCAGTCTGGGACTAGCGGGAGTTGAGCAGTTCTTC. It is translated as CASSLGLAGVEQFF.

A single count supports this clone. One end of the junction fails to match germline, which may point to a read error. V usage is TRBV7-7 and J usage is TRBJ2-2; TRBD1 aligns across 8 bases. The germline V gene encodes CDR1 SSHAT and CDR2 FNYEAQ (reference sequence). The CDR3 is made up of 15 amino acids. The CDR3 DNA reads TGTGCTAGCAGCACCAACGACAGGGGAGCCGGGGAGCTGTTTTTT. The encoded protein is CASSTNDRGAGELFF.

The CDR3 reads CASSLATQRSSYNEQFF. DNA for the CDR3: TGTGCCAGCAGCTTGGCTACCCAGCGGAGCTCCTACAATGAGCAGTTCTTC. This sequence joins TRBV5-4 and TRBJ2-1; possible D gene TRBD2, 5 bases. The germline CDR1 and CDR2 sequences are SGHNT and YYREEE (reference sequence). Trimming removed 0 bases from V and 0 bases from J, with 13 bases in between. The CDR3 sequence is 17 residues long. Full variable domain (rest looked up from reference TRBV5-4 and TRBJ2-1): ETGVTQSPTHLIKTRGQQVTLRCSSQSGHNTVSWYQQALGQGPQFIFQYYREEENGRGNFPPRFSGLQFPNYSSELNVNALELDDSALYLCASSLATQRSSYNEQFFGPGTRLTVL.

A remark on this clone: The junction departs from germline at one end; a sequencing error may be responsible. V usage is TRBV7-7 and J usage is TRBJ2-7; D perhaps matches TRBD1 (6 bases). The CDR3 runs 13 residues. Germline CDR1 is SSHAT and CDR2 is FNYEAQ (reference sequence). The CDR3 protein is CASSFAGVYEQYF. CDR3 DNA: TGTGCTAGCAGCTTCGCAGGGGTCTACGAGCAGTACTTC.

A note on this clone: Other DNA sequences in the same sample also yield this CDR3. This chain links TRBV2 with TRBJ2-7; D gene ambiguous. Per the germline V gene, CDR1 is SNHLY and CDR2 is FYNNEI. This CDR3 region has 12 residues. Trimming took 1 base from V and 3 from J, leaving 4 bases between them. CDR3 amino acids: CASSEGFYEQYF. The DNA for the CDR3 is TGTGCCAGCAGTGAAGGCTTCTACGAGCAGTACTTC.

This chain links TRBV11-2 with TRBJ2-3; D not certain. V was pared by 1 base and J by 2 bases, with 13 bases between. Germline V lookup: CDR1 SGHAT, CDR2 FQNNGV. The CDR3 has 16 amino acids. CDR3 protein: CASSLVRVSNTDTQYF. Here the CDR3 DNA reads TGTGCCAGCAGCTTAGTTCGTGTTTCTAACACAGATACGCAGTATTTT.

This rearrangement joins TRBV18 to TRBJ2-6; D remains ambiguous. CDR1 KGHSH and CDR2 LQKENI come from the germline V gene. The CDR3 length is 12 residues. V gave up 2 bases and J gave up 8 bases, with 4 bases separating them. The CDR3 region is CASSPVSNVLTF. The CDR3 nucleotides read TGTGCCAGCTCACCAGTGTCCAACGTCCTGACTTTC.

The V gene is TRBV7-9, the J gene TRBJ1-1; 10 nucleotides line up with TRBD1. This CDR3 region has 16 residues. J was trimmed by 3 bases and V by 1 base; bases with no gene match: 5. From germline, CDR1 is SEHNR and CDR2 FQNEAQ (reference sequence). The CDR3 DNA follows: TGTGCCAGCAGCTTAGGACAGGGGGCCGTTGACACTGAAGCTTTCTTT. Its translation: CASSLGQGAVDTEAFF.